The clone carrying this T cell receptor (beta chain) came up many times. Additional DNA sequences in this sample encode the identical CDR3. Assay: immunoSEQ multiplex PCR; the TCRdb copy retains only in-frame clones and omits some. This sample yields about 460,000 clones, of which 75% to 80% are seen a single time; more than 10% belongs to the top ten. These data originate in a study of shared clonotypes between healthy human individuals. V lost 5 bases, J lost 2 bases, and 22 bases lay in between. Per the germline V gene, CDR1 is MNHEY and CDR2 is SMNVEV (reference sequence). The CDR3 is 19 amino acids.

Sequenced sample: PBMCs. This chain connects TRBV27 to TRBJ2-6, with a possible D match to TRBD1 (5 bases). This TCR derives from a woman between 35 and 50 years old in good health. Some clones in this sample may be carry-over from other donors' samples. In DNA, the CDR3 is TGTGCCAGCAGTCCCCTACCCAACGCAGGGTCTACTGGGGCCAACGTCCTGACTTTC. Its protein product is CASSPLPNAGSTGANVLTF. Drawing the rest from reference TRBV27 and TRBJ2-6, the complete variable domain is EAQVTQNPRYLITVTGKKLTVTCSQNMNHEYMSWYRQDPGLGLRQIYYSMNVEVTDKGDVPEGYKVSRKEKRNFPLILESPSPNQTSLYFCASSPLPNAGSTGANVLTFGAGSRLTVL.